A single sample gave rise to the 22 T cell receptor beta chains below, sequenced in a study of post-analysis software for immune sequencing data. Their recognized antigens are unknown. TCR beta cDNA libraries had unique molecular identifiers. In TCRdb, the PCR reads were re-called with MiXCR into one record per CDR3 protein. This sample has 750,000 to 950,000 distinct CDR3 sequences; roughly 46% occur once, and the top ten carry 4.9%. General study points: When patients were compared with controls, about five TRBV segments were more frequent, TRBV5-6, TRBV5-1 and TRBV20-1 among them.

The sequenced material came from blood. These receptors came from a girl under 18 with multiple sclerosis.

The rearrangement joins TRBV7-8 to TRBJ2-5; 7 bases are shared with TRBD2. This CDR3 has 15 residues. In germline, CDR1 is SGHVS, CDR2 FQNEAQ. Trimming at V came to 8 bases and at J to 2 bases, leaving 11 bases not matched to a gene. CDR3 region: CASDKSLAAQETQYF. The CDR3 DNA follows: TGTGCCAGCGATAAAAGCCTAGCGGCGCAAGAGACCCAGTACTTC.

In its sample, this clonotype was seen a few times. This chain uses TRBV29-1 with TRBJ2-7, with 8 bases that match TRBD2. Germline V gene sequence: CDR1 SQVTM, CDR2 ANQGSEA. With V trimmed by 4 bases and J by 5 bases, 10 bases remained unmatched. The CDR3 contains 14 residues. CDR3 nucleotides: TGCAGCGTTGGAGGTAGCGGGACTCGAGACGAGCAGTACTTC. Its protein product is CSVGGSGTRDEQYF.

The CDR3 region has the DNA TGTGCCAGCAGTTTCCTAGCGGGGAACACCGGGGAGCTGTTTTTT. It codes for CASSFLAGNTGELFF. The rearrangement links TRBV12-3 or TRBV12-4 to TRBJ2-2; TRBD2 matches 8 bases. The CDR3 runs to 15 residues. V lost 3 bases to trimming and J lost 1 base; unmatched junction nucleotides: 1.

The chain carries TRBV6-5 and TRBJ1-2; 9 bases fit TRBD1. The V segment lost 3 bases and the J segment 11 bases; nucleotides outside the gene matches: 7. CDR1 MNHEY and CDR2 SVGAGI come from the germline V gene. The CDR3 sequence is 13 residues long. CDR3 nucleotide sequence: TGTGCCAGCAGTTATGGGACAGGGCTACGATACACCTTC. It is translated as CASSYGTGLRYTF.

This clonotype showed up just once. This chain uses TRBV7-2 with TRBJ2-5, with D tentatively TRBD1 (6 bases). CDR3 length: 15 residues. Looked up from germline, CDR1 is SGHTA and CDR2 is FQGNSA. V was trimmed by 1 base and J by 5 bases, leaving 14 bases between them. The CDR3 nucleotides are TGTGCCAGCAGCTTAGTTGCAGGGGACGCGGAGACCCAGTACTTC. It encodes CASSLVAGDAETQYF. Based on the CDR3 plus reference TRBV7-2 and TRBJ2-5, the full variable domain is GAGVSQSPSNKVTEKGKDVELRCDPISGHTALYWYRQSLGQGLEFLIYFQGNSAPDKSGLPSDRFSAERTGGSVSTLTIQRTQQEDSAVYLCASSLVAGDAETQYFGPGTRLLVL.

This clonotype has a handful of counts. The chain combines TRBV12-3 or TRBV12-4 with TRBJ2-7, with TRBD2 matching over 8 bases. Germline trimming cut 7 bases from V and 3 bases from J; bases unmatched to any gene: 8. This CDR3 has 14 residues. The CDR3 is CASTPGTRLYEQYF. The CDR3 DNA follows: TGTGCCAGCACCCCCGGGACTAGGCTCTACGAGCAGTACTTC.

This clonotype was seen only a few times. The chain is built from TRBV5-5 and TRBJ2-4, with a possible D match to TRBD1 (6 bases). Germline V gene lookup returns CDR1 SGHKS and CDR2 YYEKEE (reference sequence). V was trimmed by 0 bases and J by 7 bases, leaving 17 bases between them. This CDR3 comprises 16 residues. The CDR3 DNA is TGTGCCAGCAGCTTGGGGCCCACCGTGAGGGGGAACATTCAGTACTTC. This sequence encodes CASSLGPTVRGNIQYF. Looking up the rest from reference TRBV5-5 and TRBJ2-4 gives the full variable domain: DAGVTQSPTHLIKTRGQQVTLRCSPISGHKSVSWYQQVLGQGPQFIFQYYEKEERGRGNFPDRFSARQFPNYSSELNVNALLLGDSALYLCASSLGPTVRGNIQYFGAGTRLSVL.

V usage is TRBV29-1 and J usage is TRBJ2-1; D possibly corresponds to TRBD2 (6 bases). Trimming pared 2 bases from V and 5 bases from J, leaving 22 bases between. Germline V gene data show CDR1 as SQVTM and CDR2 as ANQGSEA. The CDR3 is made up of 17 amino acids. The CDR3 bases are TGCAGCGTTGAATTGGATCTGACTAGTAGCACCAACAATGAGCAGTTCTTC. It translates to CSVELDLTSSTNNEQFF.

This sequence joins TRBV6-5 and TRBJ2-4; 7 nucleotides align to TRBD1. V shed 2 bases, J shed 0 bases, and the junction held 4 bases outside the gene matches. Germline CDR1 reads MNHEY; CDR2 reads SVGAGI. CDR3 size: 16 residues. CDR3 protein: CASSYATGLAKNIQYF. In DNA, the CDR3 is TGTGCCAGCAGTTACGCGACAGGGTTAGCCAAAAACATTCAGTACTTC.

This clonotype was seen more than once but under ten times. The chain recombines TRBV6-5 with TRBJ2-4; D unresolved. With 7 bases removed from V and 0 bases from J, the gap between germline ends came to 13 bases. Germline V lookup: CDR1 MNHEY, CDR2 SVGAGI. This CDR3 is built from 15 residues. The CDR3: CASTSLGLAKNIQYF. CDR3 sequence (DNA): TGTGCCAGCACTTCCCTCGGGCTAGCCAAAAACATTCAGTACTTC.

The chain carries TRBV12-3 or TRBV12-4 and TRBJ2-3, with TRBD2 as a possible D gene (5 bases). CDR3 length equals 14 residues. Trimming took off 6 bases at V and 2 bases at J, with 12 bases between the two ends. The CDR3, as DNA: TGTGCCAGCAGCTCACGAGCGGTCACAGATACGCAGTATTTT. Residues: CASSSRAVTDTQYF.

The chain combines TRBV28 with TRBJ2-3; 12 nucleotides agree with TRBD2. Germline loops: CDR1 MDHEN, CDR2 SYDVKM. Trimming took 6 bases from V and 5 from J; bases not matched to a gene: 15. This CDR3 is built from 18 residues. This CDR3 reads CASSAPPLLAGGVDTQYF. DNA of the CDR3: TGTGCCAGCAGCGCCCCACCCCTACTAGCGGGAGGAGTAGATACGCAGTATTTT.

The J gene is TRBJ2-7, the V gene TRBV4-3, with a tentative D call TRBD2 (7 bases). The CDR3 length is 15 residues. V was shortened by 0 bases and J by 3 bases, with 12 bases between the two germline ends. Germline V gene lookup returns CDR1 LGHNA and CDR2 YSLEER. This CDR3 reads CASSQEGLGGYEQYF. CDR3 DNA: TGCGCCAGCAGCCAAGAAGGACTAGGGGGCTACGAGCAGTACTTC.

The V call is TRBV11-2, the J call TRBJ2-1; tentative D call: TRBD2 (6 bases). The ends were cut back, 1 base at V and 9 bases at J, with 22 bases in the middle. The CDR3 is 17 amino acids. Germline-derived CDR1 and CDR2 are SGHAT and FQNNGV. Here the CDR3 DNA reads TGTGCCAGCAGCTTAGTATTTTCGGCGGGACCCCGAAGTGAGCAGTTCTTC. Translation: CASSLVFSAGPRSEQFF.

The chain uses TRBV20-1 and TRBJ2-5; D may be TRBD2 (5 bases). The end of the DNA fits TRBJ2-4 better, so the J call may be wrong. Germline assignment: CDR1 DFQATT and CDR2 SNEGSKA (reference sequence). This CDR3 comprises 16 residues. CDR3 loop: CSACPSGLGGKNIQYF. The CDR3 DNA sequence: TGCAGTGCTTGCCCCTCAGGACTGGGCGGCAAAAACATTCAGTACTTC.

The chain employs TRBV12-3 or TRBV12-4 and TRBJ1-5; no firm D call. Trimming pared 4 bases from V and 4 bases from J, leaving 11 bases between. There are 14 residues in the CDR3. CDR3 loop: CASSWGQLNQPQHF. CDR3 in DNA: TGTGCCAGCAGTTGGGGTCAGCTTAATCAGCCCCAGCATTTT.

The rearrangement uses TRBV20-1 and TRBJ2-1; maybe TRBD2 (6 bases). The length of the CDR3 is 15 residues. V was cut by 5 bases and J by 6 bases, with 20 bases left in between. Per the germline V gene, CDR1 is DFQATT and CDR2 is SNEGSKA (reference sequence). CDR3 coding DNA: TGCAGTGCTTCCCGGAGTAGCGGAGGCCGCAATGAGCAGTTCTTC. Its translation is CSASRSSGGRNEQFF.

The chain has TRBV6-1 and TRBJ2-7; tentatively, D is TRBD2 (6 bases). The J call is in doubt because the DNA end fits TRBJ2-4 better. The CDR3 contains 16 residues. Germline V lookup: CDR1 MNHNS, CDR2 SASEGT. DNA of the CDR3: TGTGCCAGCAGTGAAAACCAGGGACTAGCCAAAAACATTCAGTACTTC. This sequence encodes CASSENQGLAKNIQYF.

Note on this clonotype: One junction end disagrees with the germline gene, perhaps due to a read error. This chain uses TRBV7-9 with TRBJ2-5; 12 bases are shared with TRBD2. The germline CDR1 and CDR2 sequences are SEHNR and FQNEAQ (reference sequence). CDR3 length: 17 amino acids. CDR3 amino acids: CSSSLARLAGVQETQYF. In DNA, the CDR3 is TGTTCCAGCAGCTTAGCACGACTAGCGGGAGTCCAAGAGACCCAGTACTTC.

The V call is TRBV29-1, the J call TRBJ2-2, with D perhaps matching TRBD2 (6 bases). Trimming shortened V by 5 bases and J by 2 bases, and 12 bases separated the two germline ends. Germline CDR1 SQVTM, CDR2 ANQGSEA. The CDR3 length is 14 residues. CDR3 region: CSVYGTFNTGELFF. DNA for the CDR3: TGCAGCGTTTACGGGACTTTTAACACCGGGGAGCTGTTTTTT.

This chain links TRBV9 with TRBJ2-7; a possible D gene is TRBD1 (5 bases). Trimming removed 0 bases from V and 6 bases from J, with 13 bases in between. Germline CDR1 is SGDLS and CDR2 is YYNGEE. This CDR3 is 14 amino acids long. The CDR3 sequence: CASSVGNSQGEQYF. The CDR3 region has the DNA TGTGCCAGCAGCGTAGGAAATAGCCAGGGCGAGCAGTACTTC.

This clonotype was seen a few times. The chain combines TRBV6-4 with TRBJ2-1; D uncertain. Looked up from germline, CDR1 is MRHNA and CDR2 is SNTAGT. This CDR3 has 15 amino acids. V shed 2 bases and J shed 4 bases, with 12 bases lying between them. The CDR3 coding sequence is TGTGCCAGCAGTGACGAGCTCGTTGGGTACAATGAGCAGTTCTTC. Residues: CASSDELVGYNEQFF.